This is a list of T cell receptor beta chains from one sample in a study of T cells in Graves' hyperthyroidism and ophthalmopathy. MiXCR was run by TCRdb on the multiplex PCR reads, yielding one entry per CDR3 protein. The sample has around 430,000 distinct CDR3 sequences, about 15% seen once; the top ten hold 32%. The specimen was blood. The receptors shown here come from a woman in her 30s with Graves' hyperthyroidism. CDR3s include the opening cysteine and the closing phenylalanine or tryptophan. The order of the fields is V gene, J gene, clone size, D gene, CDR3 DNA, CDR3 protein. The D gene is left open where the match is weak. Some rows mark clone size as missing; the rest say once, few, many or name a class of expanded clone.

v_call: TRBV27; j_call: TRBJ2-1; clone_size: many; d_call: -; cdr3_nt: TGTGCCAGCAGTTTGAGAAAATCGGACAATGAGCAGTTCTTC; cdr3_aa: CASSLRKSDNEQFF
v_call: TRBV5-1; j_call: TRBJ2-7; clone_size: -; d_call: -; cdr3_nt: TGCGCCAGCAGCCAGGATTCATACTACGAGCAGTACTTC; cdr3_aa: CASSQDSYYEQYF
v_call: TRBV28; j_call: TRBJ2-1; clone_size: many; d_call: -; cdr3_nt: TGTGCCAGCAGTTTAGAATATGAGCAGTTCTTC; cdr3_aa: CASSLEYEQFF
v_call: TRBV20-1; j_call: TRBJ1-1; clone_size: few; d_call: -; cdr3_nt: TGCAGTGCTAGCTCAGGGAGTGTGTCCACTGAAGCTTTCTTT; cdr3_aa: CSASSGSVSTEAFF
v_call: TRBV20-1; j_call: TRBJ2-3; clone_size: many; d_call: TRBD2; cdr3_nt: TGCAGTGCTCCCCCTAGCGGGAGGGCCTTCACAGATACGCAGTATTTT; cdr3_aa: CSAPPSGRAFTDTQYF
v_call: TRBV7-9; j_call: TRBJ2-1; clone_size: many; d_call: TRBD2; cdr3_nt: TGTGCCAGCAGCTTTCAATACAAGACTAGCGTGGACAATGAGCAGTTCTTC; cdr3_aa: CASSFQYKTSVDNEQFF
v_call: TRBV15; j_call: TRBJ1-4; clone_size: few; d_call: -; cdr3_nt: TGTGCCACCAGCTTCGCAGGGGAAGGGGATGAAAAACTGTTTTTT; cdr3_aa: CATSFAGEGDEKLFF
v_call: TRBV6-1; j_call: TRBJ2-1; clone_size: many; d_call: TRBD2; cdr3_nt: TGTGCCAGCAGTACAACTAGCGGGAACTACAATGAGCAGTTCTTC; cdr3_aa: CASSTTSGNYNEQFF
v_call: TRBV5-5; j_call: TRBJ1-5; clone_size: many; d_call: -; cdr3_nt: TGTGCCAGCAGCTGGTCCTTCGGGACGCCCAATCGGCCCCAGCATTTT; cdr3_aa: CASSWSFGTPNRPQHF
v_call: TRBV9; j_call: TRBJ2-3; clone_size: -; d_call: -; cdr3_nt: TGTGCCAGCAGCGTCTCAGGGGAGGATACGCAGTATTTT; cdr3_aa: CASSVSGEDTQYF
v_call: TRBV11-2; j_call: TRBJ1-6; clone_size: few; d_call: TRBD1; cdr3_nt: TGTGCCAGCAGCTTAGATACAGGGGTCCTCCACTTT; cdr3_aa: CASSLDTGVLHF
v_call: TRBV4-2; j_call: TRBJ2-5; clone_size: -; d_call: -; cdr3_nt: TGTGCCAGCAGCCGGAAGAAAGAGACCCAGTACTTC; cdr3_aa: CASSRKKETQYF
v_call: TRBV6-2/TRBV6-3; j_call: TRBJ2-7; clone_size: many; d_call: -; cdr3_nt: TGTGCCAGCAGTTTCTCCCCTCTAGAGCGGACGGTCTACGAGCAGTACTTC; cdr3_aa: CASSFSPLERTVYEQYF
v_call: TRBV7-8; j_call: TRBJ2-5; clone_size: many; d_call: -; cdr3_nt: TGTGCCAGCAGCTTAGTCAGGAGCCCCGAGGAGGAGACCCAGTACTTC; cdr3_aa: CASSLVRSPEEETQYF
v_call: TRBV2; j_call: TRBJ2-3; clone_size: many; d_call: TRBD2; cdr3_nt: TGTGCCAGCATAGGGCCCTCTAGCGGGAGGGCCGTGGATACGCAGTATTTT; cdr3_aa: CASIGPSSGRAVDTQYF
v_call: TRBV11-1; j_call: TRBJ2-1; clone_size: few; d_call: TRBD1; cdr3_nt: TGTGCCAGCAGCTTACCCGACAGGGGCGGGGAGCAGTTCTTC; cdr3_aa: CASSLPDRGGEQFF
v_call: TRBV12-3/TRBV12-4; j_call: TRBJ1-5; clone_size: many; d_call: -; cdr3_nt: TGTGCCAGCAGTTTCCCGAACAATCAGCCCCAGCATTTT; cdr3_aa: CASSFPNNQPQHF